This TCR beta chain was identified in a study of graft-versus-host responses after intestinal transplantation. Study summary: Once they had received anti-thymocyte globulin induction, all recipients took tacrolimus and steroids for around three years.

Produced via immunoSEQ multiplex PCR; TCRdb's table is partial and in-frame only. The sample yields around 39,000 clones, 85% to 95% seen once. Germline trimming cut 4 bases from V and 7 bases from J; bases unmatched to any gene: 3. In germline, CDR1 is SGHKS, CDR2 YYEKEE (reference sequence). There are 13 residues in the CDR3. The specimen was PBMCs, collected approximately 100 weeks after intestinal transplantation. The J gene is TRBJ1-2, the V gene TRBV5-5; 11 positions agree with TRBD1. The clonotype was recovered from a human patient who received an intestinal transplant, so some T cells may come from the graft donor. CDR3 in DNA: TGTGCCAGCAGCGGACAGGGGGCGCTTGGCTACACCTTC. Translation gives CASSGQGALGYTF.